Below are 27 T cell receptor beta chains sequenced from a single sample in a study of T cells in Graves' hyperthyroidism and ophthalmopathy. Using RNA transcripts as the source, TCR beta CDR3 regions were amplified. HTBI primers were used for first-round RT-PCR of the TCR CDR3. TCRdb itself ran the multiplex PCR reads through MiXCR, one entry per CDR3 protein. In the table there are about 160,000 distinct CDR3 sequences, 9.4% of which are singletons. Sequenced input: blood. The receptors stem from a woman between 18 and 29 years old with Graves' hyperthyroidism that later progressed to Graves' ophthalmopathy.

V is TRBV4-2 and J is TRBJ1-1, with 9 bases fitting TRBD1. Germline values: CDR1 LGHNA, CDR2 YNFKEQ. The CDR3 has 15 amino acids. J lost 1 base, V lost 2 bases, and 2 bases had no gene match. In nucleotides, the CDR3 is TGTGCCAGCAGCCAACGGACAGGGGCGAACACTGAAGCTTTCTTT. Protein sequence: CASSQRTGANTEAFF.

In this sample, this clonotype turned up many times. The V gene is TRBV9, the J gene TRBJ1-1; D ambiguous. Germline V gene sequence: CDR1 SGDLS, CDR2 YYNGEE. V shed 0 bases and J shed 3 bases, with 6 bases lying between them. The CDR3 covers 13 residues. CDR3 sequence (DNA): TGTGCCAGCAGCGTAGGAGGATACACTGAAGCTTTCTTT. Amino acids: CASSVGGYTEAFF.

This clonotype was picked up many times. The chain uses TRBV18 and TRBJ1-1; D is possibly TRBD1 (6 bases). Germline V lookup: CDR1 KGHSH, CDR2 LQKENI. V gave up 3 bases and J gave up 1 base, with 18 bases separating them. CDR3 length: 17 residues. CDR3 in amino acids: CASSPRDMVTRNTEAFF. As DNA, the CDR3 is TGTGCCAGCTCACCGAGGGACATGGTTACCCGGAACACTGAAGCTTTCTTT. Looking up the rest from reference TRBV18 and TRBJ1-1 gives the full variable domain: NAGVMQNPRHLVRRRGQEARLRCSPMKGHSHVYWYRQLPEEGLKFMVYLQKENIIDESGMPKERFSAEFPKEGPSILRIQQVVRGDSAAYFCASSPRDMVTRNTEAFFGQGTRLTVV.

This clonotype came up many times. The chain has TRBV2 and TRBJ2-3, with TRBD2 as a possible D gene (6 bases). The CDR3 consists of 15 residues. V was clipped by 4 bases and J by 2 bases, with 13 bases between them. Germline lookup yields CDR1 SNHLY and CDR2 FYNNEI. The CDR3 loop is CASSGLLGLTDTQYF. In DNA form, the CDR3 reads TGTGCCAGCAGTGGGCTGCTGGGACTCACAGATACGCAGTATTTT.

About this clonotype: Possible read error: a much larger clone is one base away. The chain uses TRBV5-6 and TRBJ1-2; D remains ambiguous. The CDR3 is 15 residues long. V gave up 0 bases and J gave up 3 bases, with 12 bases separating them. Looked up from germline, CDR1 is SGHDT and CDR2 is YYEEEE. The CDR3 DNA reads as TGTGCCAGCAGCTTGGAAGTCTCCTCCGACTATGGCTACACCTTC. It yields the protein CASSLEVSSDYGYTF.

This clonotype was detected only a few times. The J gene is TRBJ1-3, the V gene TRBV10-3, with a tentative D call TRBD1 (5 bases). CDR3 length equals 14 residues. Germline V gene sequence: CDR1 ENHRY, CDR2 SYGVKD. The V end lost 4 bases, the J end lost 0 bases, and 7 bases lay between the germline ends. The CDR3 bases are TGTGCCATCAGTGGACAGAGCTCTGGAAACACCATATATTTT. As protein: CAISGQSSGNTIYF.

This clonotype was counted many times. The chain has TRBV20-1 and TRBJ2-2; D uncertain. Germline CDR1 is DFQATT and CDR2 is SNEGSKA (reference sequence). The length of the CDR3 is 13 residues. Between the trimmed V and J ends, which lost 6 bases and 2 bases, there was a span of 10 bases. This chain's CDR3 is CSAGLVNTGELFF. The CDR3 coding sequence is TGCAGTGCCGGGCTAGTTAACACCGGGGAGCTGTTTTTT.

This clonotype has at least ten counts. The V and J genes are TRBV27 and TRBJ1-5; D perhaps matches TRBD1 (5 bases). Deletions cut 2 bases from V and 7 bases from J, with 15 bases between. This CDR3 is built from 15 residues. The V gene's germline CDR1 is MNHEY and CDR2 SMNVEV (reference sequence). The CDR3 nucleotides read TGTGCCAGCAGTTTAGGCAGGGTGGCGGGGCAGCCCCAGCATTTT. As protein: CASSLGRVAGQPQHF.

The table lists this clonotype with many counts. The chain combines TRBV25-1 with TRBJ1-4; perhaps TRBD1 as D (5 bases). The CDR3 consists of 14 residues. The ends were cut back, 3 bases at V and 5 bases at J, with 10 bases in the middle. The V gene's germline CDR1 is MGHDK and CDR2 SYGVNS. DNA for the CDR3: TGTGCCAGCAGTGACGAGACAGAGAATGAAAAACTGTTTTTT. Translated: CASSDETENEKLFF.

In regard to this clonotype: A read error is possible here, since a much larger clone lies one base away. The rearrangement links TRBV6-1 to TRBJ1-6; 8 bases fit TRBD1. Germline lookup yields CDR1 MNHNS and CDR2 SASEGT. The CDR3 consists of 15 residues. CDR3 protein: CTSSDGQGLGSPLHF. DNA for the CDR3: TGTACCAGCAGTGATGGACAGGGTCTTGGTTCACCCCTCCACTTT.

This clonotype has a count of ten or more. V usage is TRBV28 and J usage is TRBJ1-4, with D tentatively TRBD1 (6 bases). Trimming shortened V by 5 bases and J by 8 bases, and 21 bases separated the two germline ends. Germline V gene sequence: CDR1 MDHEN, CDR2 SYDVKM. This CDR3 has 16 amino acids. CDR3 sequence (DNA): TGTGCCAGCAGTGCCTTCGGGGGCGGGTTATACGAAAAACTGTTTTTT. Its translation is CASSAFGGGLYEKLFF.

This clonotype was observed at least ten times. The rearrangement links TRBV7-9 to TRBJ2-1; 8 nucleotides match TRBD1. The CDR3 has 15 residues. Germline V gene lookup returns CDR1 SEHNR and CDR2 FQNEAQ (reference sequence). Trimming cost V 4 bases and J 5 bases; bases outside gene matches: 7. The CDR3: CASSSGQDHDNEQFF. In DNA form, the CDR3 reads TGTGCCAGCAGCTCGGGACAGGATCACGACAATGAGCAGTTCTTC.

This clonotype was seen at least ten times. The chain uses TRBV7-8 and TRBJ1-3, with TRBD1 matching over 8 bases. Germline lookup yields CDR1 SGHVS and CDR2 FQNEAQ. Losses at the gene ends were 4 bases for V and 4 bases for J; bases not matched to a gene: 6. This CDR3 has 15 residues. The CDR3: CASSSDRGFGNTIYF. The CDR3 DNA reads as TGTGCCAGCAGCTCTGACAGGGGATTCGGAAACACCATATATTTT.

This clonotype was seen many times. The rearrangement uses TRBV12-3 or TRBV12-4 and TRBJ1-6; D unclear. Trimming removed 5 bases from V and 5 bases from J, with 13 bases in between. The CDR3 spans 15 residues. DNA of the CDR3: TGTGCCAGCAGTCCTCTCGTCGCTGATAATTCACCCCTCCACTTT. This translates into CASSPLVADNSPLHF.

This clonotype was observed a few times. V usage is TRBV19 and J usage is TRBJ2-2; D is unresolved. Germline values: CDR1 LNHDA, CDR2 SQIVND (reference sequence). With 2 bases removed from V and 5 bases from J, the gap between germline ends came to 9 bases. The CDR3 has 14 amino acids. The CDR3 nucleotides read TGTGCCAGTAGTATAAAGGAGTGGACCGGGGAGCTGTTTTTT. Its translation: CASSIKEWTGELFF.

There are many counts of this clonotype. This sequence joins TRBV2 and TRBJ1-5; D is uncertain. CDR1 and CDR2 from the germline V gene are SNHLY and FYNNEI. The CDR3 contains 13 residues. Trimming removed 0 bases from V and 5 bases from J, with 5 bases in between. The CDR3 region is CASSEARDQPQHF. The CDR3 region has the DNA TGTGCCAGCAGTGAAGCGAGGGATCAGCCCCAGCATTTT.

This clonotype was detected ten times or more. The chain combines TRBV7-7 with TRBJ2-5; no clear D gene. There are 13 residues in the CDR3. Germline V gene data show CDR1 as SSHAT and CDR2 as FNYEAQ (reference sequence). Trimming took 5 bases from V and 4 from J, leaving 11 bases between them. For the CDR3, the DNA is TGTGCCAGCAGCCCCCGGCTTTCAGAGACCCAGTACTTC. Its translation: CASSPRLSETQYF.

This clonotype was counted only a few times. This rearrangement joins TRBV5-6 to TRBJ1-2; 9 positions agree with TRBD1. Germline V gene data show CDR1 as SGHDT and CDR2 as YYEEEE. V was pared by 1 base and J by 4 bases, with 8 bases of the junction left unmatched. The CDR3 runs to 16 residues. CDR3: CASSLYRGQGLYGYTF. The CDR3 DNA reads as TGTGCCAGCAGCTTGTACAGGGGACAGGGTCTCTATGGCTACACCTTC.

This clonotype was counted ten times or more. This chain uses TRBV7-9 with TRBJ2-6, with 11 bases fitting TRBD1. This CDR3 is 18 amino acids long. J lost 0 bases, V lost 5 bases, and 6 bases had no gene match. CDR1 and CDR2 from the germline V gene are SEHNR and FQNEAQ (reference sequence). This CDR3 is CASSPGQGGSSGANVLTF. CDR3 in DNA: TGTGCCAGCAGCCCGGGACAGGGGGGATCCTCTGGGGCCAACGTCCTGACTTTC.

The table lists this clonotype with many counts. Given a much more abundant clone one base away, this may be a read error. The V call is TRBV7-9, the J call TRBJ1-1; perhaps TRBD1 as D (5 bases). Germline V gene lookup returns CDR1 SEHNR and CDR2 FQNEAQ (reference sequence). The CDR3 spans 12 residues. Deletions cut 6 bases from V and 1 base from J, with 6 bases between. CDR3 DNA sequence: TGTGCCAGCAGACAGGAGAACACTGAAGCTTTCTTT. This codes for CASRQENTEAFF.

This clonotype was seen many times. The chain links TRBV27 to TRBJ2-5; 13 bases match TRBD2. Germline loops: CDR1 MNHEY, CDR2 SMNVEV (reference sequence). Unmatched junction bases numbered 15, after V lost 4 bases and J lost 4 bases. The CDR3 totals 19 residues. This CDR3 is CASSSLPGTSGVRGETQYF. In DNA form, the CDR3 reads TGTGCCAGCAGTTCACTCCCCGGGACTAGCGGGGTGAGGGGAGAGACCCAGTACTTC.

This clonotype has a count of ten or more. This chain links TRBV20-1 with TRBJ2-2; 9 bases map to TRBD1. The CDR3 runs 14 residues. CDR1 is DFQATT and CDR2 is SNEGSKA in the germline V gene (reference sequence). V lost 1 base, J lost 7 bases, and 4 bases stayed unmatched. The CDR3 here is CSARGDRENGELFF. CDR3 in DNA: TGCAGTGCTAGAGGGGACAGGGAGAACGGGGAGCTGTTTTTT.

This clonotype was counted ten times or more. This CDR3 reads CASRTWTGVYTEAFF. In nucleotides, the CDR3 is TGTGCCAGTAGGACCTGGACAGGGGTGTACACTGAAGCTTTCTTT. This chain connects TRBV19 to TRBJ1-1; the match to TRBD1 covers 9 bases. Germline V gives CDR1 LNHDA, CDR2 SQIVND (reference sequence). V shed 6 bases and J 3 bases; nucleotides not matched to a gene: 8. The CDR3 is 15 residues long. The complete variable domain, with remaining parts taken from reference TRBV19 and TRBJ1-1, reads DGGITQSPKYLFRKEGQNVTLSCEQNLNHDAMYWYRQDPGQGLRLIYYSQIVNDFQKGDIAEGYSVSREKKESFPLTVTSAQKNPTAFYLCASRTWTGVYTEAFFGQGTRLTVV.

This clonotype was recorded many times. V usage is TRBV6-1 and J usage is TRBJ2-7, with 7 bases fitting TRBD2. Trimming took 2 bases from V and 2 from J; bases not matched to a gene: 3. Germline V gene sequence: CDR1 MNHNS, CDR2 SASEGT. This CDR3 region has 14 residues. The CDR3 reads CASSEQRGTYEQYF. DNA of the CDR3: TGTGCCAGCAGTGAACAGCGGGGAACCTACGAGCAGTACTTC.

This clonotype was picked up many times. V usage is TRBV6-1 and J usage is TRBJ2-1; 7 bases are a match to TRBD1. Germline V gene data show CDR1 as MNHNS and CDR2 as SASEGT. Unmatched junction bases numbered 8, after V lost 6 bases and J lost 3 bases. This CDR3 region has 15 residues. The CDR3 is CASRMDRSSYNEQFF. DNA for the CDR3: TGTGCCAGCAGAATGGACAGGAGTAGCTACAATGAGCAGTTCTTC.

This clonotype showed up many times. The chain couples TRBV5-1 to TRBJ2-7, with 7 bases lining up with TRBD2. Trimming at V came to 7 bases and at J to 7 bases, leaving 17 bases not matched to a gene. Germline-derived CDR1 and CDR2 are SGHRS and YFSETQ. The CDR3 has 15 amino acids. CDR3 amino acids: CASANTGGNLREQYF. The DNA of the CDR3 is TGCGCCAGCGCGAATACGGGAGGTAACCTACGAGAGCAGTACTTC.

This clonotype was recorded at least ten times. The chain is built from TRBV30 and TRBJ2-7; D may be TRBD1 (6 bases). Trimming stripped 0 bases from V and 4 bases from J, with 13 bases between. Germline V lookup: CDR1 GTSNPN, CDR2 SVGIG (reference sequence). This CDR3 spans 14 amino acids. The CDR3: CAWSVKGHGYEQYF. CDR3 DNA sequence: TGTGCCTGGAGTGTCAAGGGACACGGGTACGAGCAGTACTTC. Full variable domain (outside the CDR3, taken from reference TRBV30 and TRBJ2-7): SQTIHQWPATLVQPVGSPLSLECTVEGTSNPNLYWYRQAAGRGLQLLFYSVGIGQISSEVPQNLSASRPQDRQFILSSKKLLLSDSGFYLCAWSVKGHGYEQYFGPGTRLTVT.